These 31 T cell receptor beta chains were all obtained from the same sample, sequenced in a study of regulatory T cells in long-lasting Graves disease. Documented time point: newly diagnosed GD, antithyroid drugs for less than 3 months. Making the TCR library involved RNA that had been extracted from PBMCs. Investigators prepared the TCR beta libraries by applying iRepertoire HTBI primers and Arm-PCR of CDR3 regions. TCRdb re-called the multiplex PCR reads through MiXCR, storing one row per CDR3 protein. Among around 330,000 distinct CDR3 sequences listed, over 15% were seen once. Sequences were derived from peripheral blood mononuclear cells (PBMCs), sampled at new diagnosis, from a patient treated with antithyroid drugs. All receptors derive from a female donor with Graves disease.

There are many counts of this clonotype. The J gene is TRBJ1-2, the V gene TRBV4-2; D may be TRBD1 (6 bases). V was clipped by 0 bases and J by 4 bases, with 15 bases between them. Germline values: CDR1 LGHNA, CDR2 YNFKEQ. This CDR3 has 16 residues. CDR3: CASSQDDRGAGYGYTF. CDR3 in DNA: TGTGCCAGCAGCCAAGATGACCGGGGGGCGGGCTATGGCTACACCTTC.

This clonotype was counted ten times or more. This chain links TRBV20-1 with TRBJ2-5; no firm D call. The CDR3 covers 11 residues. Germline V gene data show CDR1 as DFQATT and CDR2 as SNEGSKA (reference sequence). V lost 7 bases and J 5 bases, leaving 11 bases between the germline ends. The CDR3 protein is CSGANGETQYF. The CDR3 DNA reads TGCAGTGGAGCTAACGGGGAGACCCAGTACTTC.

This clonotype was detected ten times or more. The V and J genes are TRBV11-2 and TRBJ2-5, with D perhaps TRBD1 (7 bases). This CDR3 has 15 amino acids. Germline CDR1 is SGHAT and CDR2 is FQNNGV. The V end was cut by 7 bases, the J end by 1 base, with 16 bases between. CDR3 sequence (DNA): TGTGCCAGCAACGACCAGGGGGGAGCCCAAGAGACCCAGTACTTC. Translation gives CASNDQGGAQETQYF.

The table lists this clonotype with many counts. The rearrangement joins TRBV12-3 or TRBV12-4 to TRBJ2-3; 11 bases match TRBD2. Germline trimming cut 7 bases from V and 3 bases from J; bases unmatched to any gene: 9. The CDR3 covers 16 residues. CDR3: CASTSVGTSGTDTQYF. The CDR3 DNA reads TGTGCCAGCACCTCGGTGGGGACTAGCGGAACAGATACGCAGTATTTT.

Many counts were recorded for this clonotype. V is TRBV19 and J is TRBJ1-4; possibly TRBD1 for D (6 bases). CDR3 size: 14 residues. Germline lookup yields CDR1 LNHDA and CDR2 SQIVND (reference sequence). Between the trimmed V and J ends, which lost 1 base and 7 bases, there was a span of 10 bases. The CDR3 nucleotides are TGTGCCAGTAGTATAGGTACAGGGCCTGAAAAACTGTTTTTT. It codes for CASSIGTGPEKLFF.

This clonotype was seen ten or more times. This chain connects TRBV5-1 to TRBJ2-1; the match to TRBD2 covers 7 bases. Germline V gene sequence: CDR1 SGHRS, CDR2 YFSETQ. The CDR3 contains 12 residues. After removal of 7 bases from V and 8 bases from J, the junction contained 6 bases not matched to a gene. CDR3 in amino acids: CASQEGGDEQFF. The CDR3 region has the DNA TGCGCCAGCCAGGAGGGAGGGGATGAGCAGTTCTTC.

The genes are TRBV5-6 and TRBJ2-1; 8 bases line up with TRBD2. This CDR3 contains 12 residues. J lost 15 bases, V lost 4 bases, and 9 bases had no gene match. Germline CDR1 and CDR2: SGHDT and YYEEEE. CDR3 coding DNA: TGTGCCAGCAGCCCAAACGGGAGGGGTCTGTTCTTC. Its protein product is CASSPNGRGLFF.

The rearrangement links TRBV7-8 to TRBJ2-3; D gene unclear. Germline CDR1 SGHVS, CDR2 FQNEAQ. Trimming took 1 base from V and 2 from J, leaving 7 bases between them. CDR3 length: 14 residues. This CDR3 reads CASSLESFTDTQYF. CDR3 DNA sequence: TGTGCCAGCAGCTTAGAGAGCTTCACAGATACGCAGTATTTT.

Details on this clonotype: With only one base between it and a far larger clone, this is likely a read error. The chain carries TRBV6-2 or TRBV6-3 and TRBJ2-2; 10 bases match TRBD1. The J segment lost 6 bases and the V segment lost 8 bases, leaving 6 bases of the junction unmatched. The CDR3 spans 14 residues. Looked up from germline, CDR1 is MNHEY and CDR2 is SVGEGT. The CDR3 region has the DNA TGTGCCAGCGGAGGACAGGGGGGAGCCGGGGAGCTGTTTTTT. Translation: CASGGQGGAGELFF.

This clonotype was counted once. This rearrangement joins TRBV4-1 to TRBJ2-1; 7 positions agree with TRBD1. CDR3 size: 13 residues. With V trimmed by 4 bases and J by 13 bases, 10 bases remained unmatched. Germline V gene data show CDR1 as MGHRA and CDR2 as YSYEKL. The CDR3, as DNA: TGCGCCAGCAGCCGGCTAGGGACAGAATACCAGTTCTTC. This sequence encodes CASSRLGTEYQFF.

This clonotype was counted ten times or more. V is TRBV28 and J is TRBJ1-2; TRBD1 aligns across 7 bases. CDR1 is MDHEN, CDR2 SYDVKM, per germline. J lost 2 bases, V lost 6 bases, and 3 bases had no gene match. The CDR3 loop spans 13 amino acids. The CDR3: CASSLDRNYGYTF. CDR3 sequence (DNA): TGTGCCAGCAGCCTGGACAGGAACTATGGCTACACCTTC.

The table lists this clonotype with a few counts. J is TRBJ1-1 and V is TRBV7-9; 9 nucleotides agree with TRBD1. CDR1 and CDR2 (germline): SEHNR, FQNEAQ (reference sequence). The V and J ends lost 5 bases and 4 bases, in that order; junction bases with no gene match: 11. The CDR3 spans 16 residues. CDR3 amino acids: CASSPTGGTVGTEAFF. The CDR3 DNA reads TGTGCCAGCAGCCCGACAGGGGGTACGGTAGGCACTGAAGCTTTCTTT.

As concerns this clonotype: Possible read error: a much larger clone is one base away. The chain uses TRBV28 and TRBJ1-4; TRBD1 agrees at 7 bases. The V gene's germline CDR1 is MDHEN and CDR2 SYDVKM. The CDR3 is 14 residues long. The CDR3, as DNA: TGTGCCAGCAGTCCACAGGGGAGGAGTGAAAGACTGTTTTTT. Encoded protein: CASSPQGRSERLFF.

This rearrangement joins TRBV11-2 to TRBJ2-7; 7 bases line up with TRBD2. Germline CDR1 and CDR2: SGHAT and FQNNGV. The J segment lost 3 bases and the V segment lost 1 base, leaving 12 bases of the junction unmatched. CDR3 size: 17 residues. CDR3 region: CASSLGVWGAGLYEQYF. The CDR3 DNA sequence: TGTGCCAGCAGCTTAGGGGTGTGGGGAGCGGGACTCTACGAGCAGTACTTC.

This clonotype was observed a handful of times. This chain connects TRBV7-6 to TRBJ2-7, with TRBD2 matching 8 bases. There are 16 residues in the CDR3. Unmatched junction bases numbered 11, after V lost 4 bases and J lost 3 bases. CDR1 SGHVS and CDR2 FNYEAQ come from the germline V gene. The CDR3 coding sequence is TGTGCCAGCAGCTCCCCTTTAGCGGGACGCAACTACGAGCAGTACTTC. This codes for CASSSPLAGRNYEQYF.

This clonotype was recorded many times. The chain has TRBV7-9 and TRBJ2-3, with 8 bases that match TRBD1. CDR1 is SEHNR and CDR2 is FQNEAQ in the germline V gene (reference sequence). The CDR3 has 16 amino acids. After removal of 3 bases from V and 3 bases from J, the junction contained 8 bases not matched to a gene. CDR3 sequence reads: CASSFPNRGKTDTQYF. The CDR3 bases are TGTGCCAGCAGCTTTCCAAACAGGGGGAAGACAGATACGCAGTATTTT.

In regard to this clonotype: Since a far larger clone is one base different, this is likely a read error. The rearrangement joins TRBV12-3 or TRBV12-4 to TRBJ2-3, with TRBD2 identical over 7 bases. Gene TRBJ2-1 matches the end of the DNA better, so the J call may be wrong. This CDR3 has 17 amino acids. CDR3 DNA sequence: TGTGCCAGCATCCCCTTCCCCGGGACTAAGGAGGGCAATGGGCAGTTCTTC. It yields the protein CASIPFPGTKEGNGQFF.

This clonotype has a count of ten or more. CDR3 nucleotide sequence: TGTGCCAGCAGCTTACTCGGGGGGACGGGGGAGACCCAGTACTTC. It translates to CASSLLGGTGETQYF. The V and J genes are TRBV7-9 and TRBJ2-5; 7 bases align to TRBD2. This CDR3 has 15 residues. V was clipped by 2 bases and J by 5 bases; unmatched bases: 8. Germline assignment: CDR1 SEHNR and CDR2 FQNEAQ (reference sequence). The whole variable domain, filled in from reference TRBV7-9 and TRBJ2-5, reads DTGVSQNPRHKITKRGQNVTFRCDPISEHNRLYWYRQTLGQGPEFLTYFQNEAQLEKSRLLSDRFSAERPKGSFSTLEIQRTEQGDSAMYLCASSLLGGTGETQYFGPGTRLLVL.

The chain has TRBV29-1 and TRBJ2-1; possible D gene TRBD2, 6 bases. V was pared by 0 bases and J by 9 bases, with 9 bases between. CDR3 length: 12 amino acids. CDR1 and CDR2 (germline): SQVTM, ANQGSEA. The CDR3 sequence: CSVEEVGLEQFF. As DNA, the CDR3 is TGCAGCGTTGAAGAAGTGGGACTTGAGCAGTTCTTC.

Of note for this clonotype: A far larger clone is a single base away, which makes a read error likely. This chain joins TRBV6-5 and TRBJ2-1; 12 bases line up with TRBD2. Trimming removed 4 bases from V and 5 bases from J; junction bases left unmatched: 12. Germline CDR1 reads MNHEY; CDR2 reads SVGAGI. The CDR3 loop spans 18 amino acids. The CDR3 DNA reads as TGTGCCAGCAGTTTAGCGTGGCTAGCGGGAGGGCTGGACAATGAGCAGTTCTTC. Translating gives CASSLAWLAGGLDNEQFF.

There are many counts of this clonotype. V usage is TRBV6-1 and J usage is TRBJ2-1; possible D gene TRBD2, 6 bases. This CDR3 region has 13 residues. The germline V gene encodes CDR1 MNHNS and CDR2 SASEGT. Trimming removed 9 bases at V and 2 bases at J, with 11 bases between. The CDR3 region has the DNA TGTGCCAGTGCGGGATCCACCTACAATGAGCAGTTCTTC. This translates into CASAGSTYNEQFF.

The sample holds many counts of this clonotype. The V and J genes are TRBV7-2 and TRBJ2-7, with 7 nucleotides matching TRBD1. CDR3 length: 15 residues. V was clipped by 0 bases and J by 2 bases; unmatched bases: 4. Germline V gene lookup returns CDR1 SGHTA and CDR2 FQGNSA. This CDR3 is CASSLAPGGTYEQYF. The CDR3 DNA reads TGTGCCAGCAGCTTAGCGCCAGGGGGAACCTACGAGCAGTACTTC.

In its sample, this clonotype was seen many times. V is TRBV27 and J is TRBJ2-7; TRBD2 aligns across 13 bases. After removal of 8 bases from V and 2 bases from J, the junction contained 6 bases not matched to a gene. The CDR3 extends over 15 amino acids. CDR1 and CDR2 (germline): MNHEY, SMNVEV (reference sequence). CDR3 coding DNA: TGTGCCAGCCTCGGACTAGCGGGAGCTACCTACGAGCAGTACTTC. This codes for CASLGLAGATYEQYF.

This clonotype came up a few times. Just one base apart from a much larger clone, this may be a read error. The chain links TRBV11-2 to TRBJ2-7; no clear D. The CDR3 has 13 amino acids. Germline lookup yields CDR1 SGHAT and CDR2 FQNNGV. The CDR3 region is CASSFGPGYKQYF. CDR3 DNA: TGTGCCAGCAGCTTCGGACCCGGCTACAAGCAGTACTTC. Complete variable domain (other parts from reference TRBV11-2 and TRBJ2-7): EAGVAQSPRYKIIEKRQSVAFWCNPISGHATLYWYQQILGQGPKLLIQFQNNGVVDDSQLPKDRFSAERLKGVDSTLKIQPAKLEDSAVYLCASSFGPGYKQYFGPGTRLTVT.

This clonotype was seen a handful of times. The rearrangement links TRBV30 to TRBJ2-4, with D unresolved. The CDR3 length is 14 residues. Germline loops: CDR1 GTSNPN, CDR2 SVGIG (reference sequence). V lost 0 bases and J 1 base, leaving 7 bases between the germline ends. In nucleotides, the CDR3 is TGTGCCTGGAGTGTTAAGGTTGCCAAAAACATTCAGTACTTC. It specifies CAWSVKVAKNIQYF.

This clonotype was observed many times. The V and J genes are TRBV4-2 and TRBJ1-4, with TRBD1 matching over 9 bases. Trimming removed 4 bases from V and 8 bases from J; junction bases left unmatched: 8. CDR3 size: 15 residues. Germline CDR1 and CDR2: LGHNA and YNFKEQ. For the CDR3, the DNA is TGTGCCAGCAGCCTAGCCGGGACAGGGAACGAAAAACTGTTTTTT. As protein: CASSLAGTGNEKLFF.

This clonotype was seen more than once but under ten times. The chain carries TRBV11-2 and TRBJ2-7; 9 bases match TRBD2. CDR1 and CDR2 from the germline V gene are SGHAT and FQNNGV. V gave up 5 bases and J gave up 6 bases; unmatched junction bases: 17. CDR3 size: 17 residues. CDR3 nucleotides: TGTGCCAGCAGCCGCCAGGGCCTTAGCGGGGGACTGTTCGAGCAGTACTTC. Translated, it gives CASSRQGLSGGLFEQYF.

A remark on this clonotype: Because the CDR3 is missing its conserved closing phenylalanine or tryptophan, this is likely a read error. The rearrangement uses TRBV10-2 and TRBJ2-3; 13 nucleotides align to TRBD2. CDR3 size: 18 residues. In germline, CDR1 is WSHSY, CDR2 SAAADI. The J segment lost 0 bases and the V segment lost 5 bases, leaving 8 bases of the junction unmatched. CDR3: CASSSPGLAGTSTDTQYL. The DNA of the CDR3 is TGCGCCAGCAGTTCTCCGGGACTAGCGGGGACAAGCACAGATACGCAGTATTTG.

This clonotype was seen at least ten times. The chain couples TRBV5-1 to TRBJ2-1, with 8 bases matching TRBD2. The CDR3 totals 18 residues. CDR1 and CDR2 (germline): SGHRS, YFSETQ. V lost 1 base, J lost 3 bases, and 12 bases stayed unmatched. The CDR3 loop is CASSLRDLGLAGYNEQFF. CDR3 DNA sequence: TGCGCCAGCAGCTTGAGGGACCTTGGACTAGCTGGCTACAATGAGCAGTTCTTC.

This clonotype was seen repeatedly, ten times or more. The chain links TRBV20-1 to TRBJ1-4; D perhaps matches TRBD1 (6 bases). This CDR3 has 19 residues. Trimming removed 1 base from V and 2 bases from J, with 23 bases in between. Germline CDR1 and CDR2: DFQATT and SNEGSKA (reference sequence). In DNA, the CDR3 is TGCAGTGCTAGAGTTGGCCCTCACCAAGAGACAGGCACTAATGAAAAACTGTTTTTT. Protein: CSARVGPHQETGTNEKLFF.

In this sample, this clonotype turned up many times. The gene calls are TRBV5-1 and TRBJ1-2; D is undetermined. The CDR3 runs to 13 residues. Germline CDR1 SGHRS, CDR2 YFSETQ. V lost 0 bases and J lost 1, with 4 bases in between. DNA of the CDR3: TGCGCCAGCAGCTTGGACAATAACTATGGCTACACCTTC. This gives the protein CASSLDNNYGYTF.